These 5 T cell receptor beta chains share one sample of origin, sequenced in a study of CD8 T cells in ankylosing spondylitis. The study, taken as a whole, reports: Made up of about eight highly homologous variants, a TCR beta motif appeared characteristic of ankylosing spondylitis blood.

Their cognate antigens are unknown. TCRdb reanalysed the 5' RACE reads using MiXCR and keeps one entry per CDR3 protein. The repertoire holds 130,000 or so distinct CDR3 sequences, with roughly 18% as singletons. Sequences were obtained from blood, either unsorted or a sorted T cell fraction (not recorded which). These receptors originate from a male donor with ankylosing spondylitis.

A few counts support this clonotype. The chain couples TRBV28 to TRBJ2-7, with D possibly TRBD1 on 6 matching bases. In germline, CDR1 is MDHEN, CDR2 SYDVKM. This CDR3 has 15 amino acids. V gave up 11 bases and J gave up 3 bases, with 23 bases separating them. This CDR3 reads CASRGNWDGLYEQYF. CDR3 nucleotide sequence: TGTGCCTCAAGGGGGAACTGGGACGGACTCTACGAGCAGTACTTC.

This chain uses TRBV6-5 with TRBJ2-5; 9 bases line up with TRBD1. J gave up 2 bases and V 0 bases, and 7 bases lay outside the gene matches. This CDR3 spans 17 amino acids. From germline, CDR1 is MNHEY and CDR2 SVGAGI. The chain's CDR3 is CASSYSRTGDSQETQYF. The CDR3 region has the DNA TGTGCCAGCAGTTACTCGAGGACAGGGGATTCACAAGAGACCCAGTACTTC.

Only a few counts were recorded for this clonotype. This chain uses TRBV13 with TRBJ1-1, with D tentatively TRBD1 (5 bases). Trimming left V 5 bases short and J 1 base short, with 35 bases between. Germline V gives CDR1 PRHDT, CDR2 FYEKMQ (reference sequence). This CDR3 comprises 22 residues. The CDR3 spells CASSPSFESRWWRGAENTEAFF. DNA of the CDR3: TGTGCCAGCAGCCCTAGTTTCGAAAGTCGGTGGTGGCGGGGCGCGGAGAACACTGAAGCTTTCTTT.

This sequence joins TRBV7-6 and TRBJ2-5; 7 bases match TRBD2. Germline V lookup: CDR1 SGHVS, CDR2 FNYEAQ. The CDR3 runs 15 residues. Trimming at V came to 4 bases and at J to 5 bases, leaving 10 bases not matched to a gene. This chain's CDR3 is CASSSLATGGETQYF. In nucleotides, the CDR3 is TGTGCCAGCAGCTCACTAGCAACGGGGGGTGAGACCCAGTACTTC.

This clonotype was found a few times. It is likely a read error, because the conserved phenylalanine at the end of the CDR3 is missing. It is unclear where the CDR3 begins or ends on the DNA, so no DNA is shown, and the CDR3 is as TCRdb lists it. The chain carries TRBV4-1 and TRBJ1-5; the D call TRBD1 from the table was never checked on the DNA. A total of 15 residues make up the CDR3, ends included. Germline V gene sequence: CDR1 MGHRA, CDR2 YSYEKL. CDR3 sequence reads: CASSQEGSPNQPLCI.